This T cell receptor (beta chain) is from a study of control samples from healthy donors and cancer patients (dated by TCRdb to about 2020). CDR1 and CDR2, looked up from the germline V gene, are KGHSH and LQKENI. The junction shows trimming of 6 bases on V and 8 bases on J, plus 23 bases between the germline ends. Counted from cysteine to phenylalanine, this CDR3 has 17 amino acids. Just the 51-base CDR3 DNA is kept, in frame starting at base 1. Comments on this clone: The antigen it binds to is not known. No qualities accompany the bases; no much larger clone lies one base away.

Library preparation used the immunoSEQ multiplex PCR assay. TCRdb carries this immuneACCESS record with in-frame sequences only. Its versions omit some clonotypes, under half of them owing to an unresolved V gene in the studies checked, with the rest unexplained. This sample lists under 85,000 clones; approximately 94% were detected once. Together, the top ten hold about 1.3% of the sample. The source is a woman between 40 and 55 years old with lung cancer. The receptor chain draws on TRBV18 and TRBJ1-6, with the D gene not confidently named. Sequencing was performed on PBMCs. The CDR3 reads CASSPPPGSSPDSPLHF. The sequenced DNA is TGTGCCAGCTCGCCGCCGCCAGGCTCAAGTCCGGATTCACCCCTCCACTTT.